The next 4 T cell receptor beta chains were all read from a single sample in a study of blood T cell repertoires in COVID-19. Generated by immunoSEQ multiplex PCR, the TCRdb table keeps only in-frame clones and is missing some. The top ten hold approximately 10% of the sample, which has approximately 280,000 clones, 80% to 90% seen once. The sequenced sample consisted of peripheral blood. The source of these receptors is a woman in her 70s with acute or convalescent COVID-19.

The rearrangement joins TRBV2 to TRBJ1-2; TRBD1 might be the D (5 bases). The CDR3 spans 14 residues. The V end was cut by 1 base, the J end by 7 bases, with 13 bases between. Germline assignment: CDR1 SNHLY and CDR2 FYNNEI. The CDR3 DNA reads TGTGCCAGCAGTGAAGGGTCCGGCACAGGTGGCTACACCTTC. It is translated as CASSEGSGTGGYTF.

The V gene is TRBV2, the J gene TRBJ1-5; D is undetermined. Per the germline V gene, CDR1 is SNHLY and CDR2 is FYNNEI. The CDR3 runs to 14 residues. The ends were cut back, 3 bases at V and 3 bases at J, with 9 bases in the middle. The CDR3 DNA reads as TGTGCCAGCAGTGATAAGCAGGTCAATCAGCCCCAGCATTTT. Protein: CASSDKQVNQPQHF.

V is TRBV11-2 and J is TRBJ2-1; 9 nucleotides line up with TRBD2. The CDR3 runs to 13 residues. J gave up 7 bases and V 4 bases, and 2 bases lay outside the gene matches. Germline CDR1 and CDR2: SGHAT and FQNNGV. The CDR3 here is CASSYTSGNEQFF. The CDR3 DNA reads TGTGCCAGCAGCTATACTAGCGGGAATGAGCAGTTCTTC.

The chain joins TRBV4-2 to TRBJ2-5; weak D call: TRBD2 (6 bases). The CDR3 is made up of 14 amino acids. Germline V gene sequence: CDR1 LGHNA, CDR2 YNFKEQ. The germline V and J ends were trimmed by 0 bases and 4 bases, with 9 bases remaining between them. CDR3 sequence reads: CASSQELAGETQYF. For the CDR3, the DNA is TGTGCCAGCAGCCAAGAACTAGCTGGAGAGACCCAGTACTTC.